The entry that follows covers one T cell receptor (beta chain) sequence. As handled by the study authors: Reference gene primer amplification gave estimated nucleated cell counts. The assay was immunoSEQ multiplex PCR, and TCRdb's table has in-frame clones only and misses some. V and J calls and clone size come straight from that table; D and trimming were deduced from the DNA. This table has approximately 230,000 clones, about 79% appearing once. This sample stems from a study of blood T cell repertoires in COVID-19. Across the study: Acute and convalescent COVID-19 specimens originated in the United States, Italy and Spain.

J lost 0 bases, V lost 6 bases, and 8 bases had no gene match. The germline CDR1 and CDR2 sequences are MNHNY and SVGAGI (reference sequence). The length of the CDR3 is 16 residues. The sequence was obtained from a man older than 75 with acute or convalescent COVID-19. The rearrangement links TRBV6-6 to TRBJ1-5, with 7 bases identical to TRBD1. The sample comprised peripheral blood. In nucleotides, the CDR3 is TGTGCCAGCAGCCGGGGGGGGACAGCTAGCAATCAGCCCCAGCATTTT. Its protein is CASSRGGTASNQPQHF.